The 26 T cell receptor beta chains presented below share a single source sample, sequenced in a study of T cells after posttransplantation cyclophosphamide. A marrow graft followed busulfan-fludarabine conditioning, with cyclophosphamide on days +3 and +4. Only in-frame clones appear in the TCRdb table, and some are missing; sequencing was by immunoSEQ multiplex PCR. The profile shows approximately 8,300 clones, roughly 82% of them singletons. The starting material was CD4+ T cells sorted from blood, obtained approximately 1,100 days after allogeneic stem cell transplant with posttransplant cyclophosphamide. The receptor source for this set is a female patient aged 40 to 50 who received an allogeneic stem cell transplant from a related donor, was CMV-positive, and had no GVHD. The graft donor may have given rise to some T cells.

V gene TRBV29-1 combines with J gene TRBJ2-5, with D possibly TRBD1 on 5 matching bases. CDR1 is SQVTM, CDR2 ANQGSEA, per germline. This CDR3 has 14 residues. Trimming left V 4 bases short and J 4 bases short, with 16 bases between. Here the CDR3 reads CSVVVSGQRETQYF. Here the CDR3 DNA reads TGCAGCGTTGTAGTTTCAGGGCAAAGAGAGACCCAGTACTTC.

CDR3 coding DNA: TGTGCCAGCAGCCAAGATAGGGAAGTATGGCGGGGGCCCTCCTACGAGCAGTACTTC. Translating gives CASSQDREVWRGPSYEQYF. V is TRBV4-2 and J is TRBJ2-7, with D tentatively TRBD2 (7 bases). The ends were cut back, 0 bases at V and 0 bases at J, with 21 bases in the middle. The CDR3 consists of 19 residues. CDR1 and CDR2 (germline): LGHNA, YNFKEQ.

The V gene is TRBV15, the J gene TRBJ1-1, with unresolved D. V gave up 6 bases and J gave up 1 base, with 9 bases separating them. The CDR3 length is 13 residues. Germline assignment: CDR1 LNHNV and CDR2 YYDKDF (reference sequence). CDR3 sequence: CATSSRRNTEAFF. Written as DNA, the CDR3 is TGTGCCACCAGTTCGAGGAGGAACACTGAAGCTTTCTTT.

The chain links TRBV15 to TRBJ1-5; unclear D gene. The CDR3 runs to 15 residues. CDR1 is LNHNV, CDR2 YYDKDF, per germline (reference sequence). V was shortened by 0 bases and J by 7 bases, with 13 bases between the two germline ends. CDR3 region: CATSRDLRGEQPQHF. Written as DNA, the CDR3 is TGTGCCACCAGCAGAGATCTGCGAGGAGAACAGCCCCAGCATTTT.

This rearrangement joins TRBV7-9 to TRBJ1-1; 7 bases match TRBD1. Trimming cost V 4 bases and J 7 bases; bases outside gene matches: 6. CDR1 and CDR2 (germline): SEHNR, FQNEAQ (reference sequence). This CDR3 has 13 residues. The CDR3 region has the DNA TGTGCCAGCAGCTCGGGACAGAGGGGTGAAGCTTTCTTT. Translating it yields CASSSGQRGEAFF.

The J gene is TRBJ1-4, the V gene TRBV4-1; D might be TRBD1 (5 bases). The CDR3 loop spans 15 amino acids. The V end was cut by 8 bases, the J end by 5 bases, with 18 bases between. CDR1 MGHRA and CDR2 YSYEKL come from the germline V gene. CDR3 sequence reads: CASSHPGGGNEKLFF. In DNA, the CDR3 is TGCGCCAGCTCCCACCCTGGGGGGGGAAATGAAAAACTGTTTTTT.

This sequence joins TRBV7-7 and TRBJ2-7, with D unresolved. The V gene lost 5 bases and the J gene lost 2 bases, with 13 bases spanning the gap. The CDR3 consists of 14 residues. The V gene's germline CDR1 is SSHAT and CDR2 FNYEAQ (reference sequence). CDR3 DNA sequence: TGTGCCAGCAGCCCCGGCGGTATTACCTACGAGCAGTACTTC. It specifies CASSPGGITYEQYF. The whole variable domain, filled in from reference TRBV7-7 and TRBJ2-7, reads GAGVSQSPRYKVTKRGQDVTLRCDPISSHATLYWYQQALGQGPEFLTYFNYEAQPDKSGLPSDRFSAERPEGSISTLTIQRTEQRDSAMYRCASSPGGITYEQYFGPGTRLTVT.

This clone came up once. V is TRBV7-3 and J is TRBJ1-2; 12 positions agree with TRBD1. V gave up 3 bases and J gave up 5 bases; unmatched junction bases: 13. The germline CDR1 and CDR2 sequences are SGHTA and FQGTGA. This CDR3 contains 18 residues. The CDR3 spells CASSFKKPGQGAAYGYTF. The CDR3, as DNA: TGTGCCAGCAGCTTTAAGAAACCGGGACAGGGGGCTGCTTATGGCTACACCTTC. Full variable domain (rest looked up from reference TRBV7-3 and TRBJ1-2): GAGVSQTPSNKVTEKGKYVELRCDPISGHTALYWYRQSLGQGPEFLIYFQGTGAADDSGLPNDRFFAVRPEGSVSTLKIQRTERGDSAVYLCASSFKKPGQGAAYGYTFGSGTRLTVV.

The V gene is TRBV7-9, the J gene TRBJ1-1, with TRBD1 identical over 7 bases. Germline CDR1 is SEHNR and CDR2 is FQNEAQ (reference sequence). This CDR3 contains 15 residues. Germline trimming cut 5 bases from V and 1 base from J; bases unmatched to any gene: 7. CDR3 in amino acids: CASSTRQGRNTEAFF. CDR3 DNA: TGTGCCAGCAGCACCCGACAGGGCCGGAACACTGAAGCTTTCTTT.

The chain joins TRBV5-6 to TRBJ1-4; maybe TRBD1 (5 bases). The germline V gene encodes CDR1 SGHDT and CDR2 YYEEEE. V was trimmed by 5 bases and J by 6 bases, leaving 11 bases between them. There are 13 residues in the CDR3. CDR3 bases: TGTGCCAGCAGTTCCAGGGTCGATGAAAAACTGTTTTTT. Translating gives CASSSRVDEKLFF.

V and J are TRBV18 and TRBJ2-5, with D perhaps matching TRBD2 (6 bases). V lost 5 bases and J 2 bases, leaving 9 bases between the germline ends. This CDR3 region has 13 residues. Germline loops: CDR1 KGHSH, CDR2 LQKENI. In nucleotides, the CDR3 is TGTGCCAGCTCATTGGGACTTCAAGAGACCCAGTACTTC. It specifies CASSLGLQETQYF.

The chain combines TRBV28 with TRBJ2-7; TRBD2 aligns across 7 bases. V was clipped by 11 bases and J by 0 bases; unmatched bases: 7. Germline V gene lookup returns CDR1 MDHEN and CDR2 SYDVKM. This CDR3 region has 13 residues. Written as DNA, the CDR3 is TGTGCCTCCCGGACTAGGGCCTCCTACGAGCAGTACTTC. Protein: CASRTRASYEQYF.

This chain links TRBV18 with TRBJ1-2; 9 nucleotides align to TRBD1. The CDR3 covers 13 residues. J was trimmed by 9 bases and V by 4 bases; bases with no gene match: 6. Germline V gene sequence: CDR1 KGHSH, CDR2 LQKENI. The CDR3 sequence: CASSRNGQGSYTF. CDR3 bases: TGTGCCAGCTCACGGAATGGACAGGGGAGCTACACCTTC.

This clone is a singleton in its sample. The chain couples TRBV2 to TRBJ2-5; 8 bases are shared with TRBD1. Germline values: CDR1 SNHLY, CDR2 FYNNEI. V was pared by 4 bases and J by 6 bases, with 7 bases of the junction left unmatched. This CDR3 comprises 14 residues. CDR3 DNA: TGTGCCAGCAGTGGAGGACAGGGCTTCAAGACCCAGTACTTC. This translates into CASSGGQGFKTQYF.

The V gene is TRBV5-6, the J gene TRBJ1-1; TRBD1 agrees at 7 bases. CDR3 length: 17 amino acids. Trimming removed 7 bases from V and 4 bases from J; junction bases left unmatched: 19. Germline CDR1 reads SGHDT; CDR2 reads YYEEEE. CDR3 sequence: CASRGPLQGRLGTEAFF. As DNA, the CDR3 is TGTGCCAGCCGTGGTCCCTTACAGGGGCGGTTGGGCACTGAAGCTTTCTTT.

A word on this clone: It differs at one base from a far larger clone, so likely a read error. The chain combines TRBV5-1 with TRBJ1-1, with D maybe TRBD1 (6 bases). V was shortened by 3 bases and J by 13 bases, with 25 bases between the two germline ends. The CDR3 length is 15 residues. Germline V gives CDR1 SGHRS, CDR2 YFSETQ. The CDR3 protein is CASSSDPGTRGSGFF. CDR3 coding DNA: TGCGCCAGCAGCTCGGATCCCGGGACAAGGGGATCTGGTTTCTTT.

In its sample, this clone was seen a few times. V is TRBV6-1 and J is TRBJ1-3, with D possibly matching TRBD1 (5 bases). The CDR3 contains 14 residues. Per germline, CDR1 MNHNS and CDR2 SASEGT. The germline V and J ends were trimmed by 6 bases and 2 bases, with 11 bases remaining between them. CDR3 sequence: CASRRGRPGNTIYF. CDR3 bases: TGTGCCAGCAGGCGGGGGAGGCCTGGAAACACCATATATTTT.

The chain couples TRBV19 to TRBJ2-7; 8 bases map to TRBD1. Germline assignment: CDR1 LNHDA and CDR2 SQIVND (reference sequence). V gave up 3 bases and J gave up 4 bases; unmatched junction bases: 8. The CDR3 spans 15 residues. Here the CDR3 reads CASSITAGGRYEQYF. The CDR3 coding sequence is TGTGCCAGTAGTATTACGGCAGGGGGCCGATACGAGCAGTACTTC.

The chain joins TRBV2 to TRBJ2-5; D might be TRBD2 (5 bases). Germline assignment: CDR1 SNHLY and CDR2 FYNNEI. V was cut by 5 bases and J by 3 bases, with 7 bases left in between. The CDR3 is 12 residues long. The CDR3 nucleotides are TGTGCCAGCAGTTTCGGGGAAGAGACCCAGTACTTC. This codes for CASSFGEETQYF.

V usage is TRBV5-8 and J usage is TRBJ2-7; 13 bases fit TRBD2. Germline CDR1 SGHTS, CDR2 YDEGEE. The CDR3 is 15 residues long. J lost 7 bases, V lost 3 bases, and 7 bases had no gene match. CDR3 sequence: CASSSGLAGTEEQYF. CDR3 DNA sequence: TGTGCCAGCAGCTCGGGACTAGCGGGGACGGAGGAGCAGTACTTC.

V is TRBV12-5 and J is TRBJ2-2; 10 bases are shared with TRBD1. V was clipped by 2 bases and J by 0 bases; unmatched bases: 12. In germline, CDR1 is LGHNT, CDR2 FRNRAP. The CDR3 extends over 20 amino acids. The CDR3 here is CASGLPGTGVKSPNTGELFF. For the CDR3, the DNA is TGTGCTAGTGGTTTGCCAGGGACAGGGGTAAAGAGCCCGAACACCGGGGAGCTGTTTTTT.

By proportion, this clone is medium-sized. A read error may produce the germline difference seen at one junction end. The chain employs TRBV19 and TRBJ2-4, with 9 bases lining up with TRBD1. The CDR3 consists of 13 residues. The germline gives CDR1 LNHDA, CDR2 SQIVND (reference sequence). CDR3 coding DNA: TGTGCCAGTAGTGTACATCGACAGGGGGAGCTCCTCTTC. Residues: CASSVHRQGELLF.

The V and J genes are TRBV19 and TRBJ2-3; D is unclear. The V end lost 3 bases, the J end lost 1 base, and 5 bases lay between the germline ends. This CDR3 is built from 13 residues. Germline values: CDR1 LNHDA, CDR2 SQIVND (reference sequence). CDR3 in DNA: TGTGCCAGTAGTATGGCCCGCACAGATACGCAGTATTTT. Its protein is CASSMARTDTQYF.

The J gene is TRBJ2-5, the V gene TRBV5-6; 7 bases align to TRBD2. The length of the CDR3 is 15 residues. Trimming took 0 bases from V and 4 from J; bases not matched to a gene: 6. The germline V gene has CDR1 SGHDT and CDR2 YYEEEE. The DNA of the CDR3 is TGTGCCAGCAGCTTGGTTGGGAGGGGAGGAGAGACCCAGTACTTC. It yields the protein CASSLVGRGGETQYF.

V is TRBV7-9 and J is TRBJ2-1; tentative D call: TRBD1 (5 bases). CDR1 SEHNR and CDR2 FQNEAQ come from the germline V gene (reference sequence). The CDR3 consists of 15 residues. Trimming took off 5 bases at V and 8 bases at J, with 19 bases between the two ends. In DNA form, the CDR3 reads TGTGCCAGCAGCGGCGGACAAGTCGTATTCGATGAGCAGTTCTTC. Its protein is CASSGGQVVFDEQFF.

The gene calls are TRBV7-9 and TRBJ2-1, with D uncertain. The CDR3 sequence is 13 residues long. Germline CDR1 and CDR2: SEHNR and FQNEAQ (reference sequence). Trimming cost V 3 bases and J 5 bases, with 8 bases left between them. In DNA, the CDR3 is TGTGCCAGCAGCTTTATGTTCGACAATGAGCAGTTCTTC. Encoded protein: CASSFMFDNEQFF.